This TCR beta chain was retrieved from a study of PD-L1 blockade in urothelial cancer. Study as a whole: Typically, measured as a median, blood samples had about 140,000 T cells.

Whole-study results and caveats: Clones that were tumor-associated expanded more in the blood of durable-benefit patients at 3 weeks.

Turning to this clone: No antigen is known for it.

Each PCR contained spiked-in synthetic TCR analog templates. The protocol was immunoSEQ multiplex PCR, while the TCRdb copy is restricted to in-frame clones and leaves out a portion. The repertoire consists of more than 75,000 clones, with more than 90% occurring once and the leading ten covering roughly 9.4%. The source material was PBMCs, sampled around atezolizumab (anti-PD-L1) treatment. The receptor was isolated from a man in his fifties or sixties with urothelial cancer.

CDR3 region: CASSPRQGEETQYF. The CDR3 nucleotides are TGTGCCAGCAGTCCTCGACAGGGTGAAGAGACCCAGTACTTC. The chain combines TRBV27 with TRBJ2-5; 7 positions match TRBD1. Trimming removed 5 bases from V and 3 bases from J; junction bases left unmatched: 6. This CDR3 region has 14 residues. Germline-derived CDR1 and CDR2 are MNHEY and SMNVEV (reference sequence).